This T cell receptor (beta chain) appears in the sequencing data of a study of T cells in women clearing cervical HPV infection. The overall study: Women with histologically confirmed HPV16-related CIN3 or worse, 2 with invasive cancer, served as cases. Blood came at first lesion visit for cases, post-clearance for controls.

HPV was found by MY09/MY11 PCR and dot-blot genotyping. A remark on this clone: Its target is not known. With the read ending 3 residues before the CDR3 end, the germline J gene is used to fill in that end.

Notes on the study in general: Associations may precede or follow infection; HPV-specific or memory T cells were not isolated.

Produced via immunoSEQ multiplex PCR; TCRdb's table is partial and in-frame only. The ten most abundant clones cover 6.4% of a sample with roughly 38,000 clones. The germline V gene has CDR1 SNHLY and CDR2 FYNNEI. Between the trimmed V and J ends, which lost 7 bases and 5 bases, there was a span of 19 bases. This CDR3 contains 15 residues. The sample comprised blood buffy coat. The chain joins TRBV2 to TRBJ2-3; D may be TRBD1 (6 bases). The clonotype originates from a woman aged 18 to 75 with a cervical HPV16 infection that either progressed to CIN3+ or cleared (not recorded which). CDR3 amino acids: CASIDSRTAGDTQYF. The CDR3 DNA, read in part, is TGTGCCAGCATTGATTCGAGGACAGCTGGAGATACG.